Below, one TCR beta chain is given with its context. These data are taken from a study of molecular identifiers for immune sequencing clone quantification. Germline V lookup: CDR1 DFQATT, CDR2 SNEGSKA (reference sequence). Trimming at V came to 2 bases and at J to 0 bases, leaving 14 bases not matched to a gene. CDR3 length: 20 residues. Via MiXCR, TCRdb re-called the PCR reads, giving one row per CDR3 protein. The sample yields 79,000 or so distinct CDR3 sequences, around a quarter seen once. Sequenced input: naive CD8+ T cells from blood, with Jurkat cell RNA spiked in. Subset indicated: FACS-sorted CD8+CD4-CCR7+CD45RA+ naive T cells. V usage is TRBV20-1 and J usage is TRBJ2-3; 13 bases line up with TRBD2. This TCR was sampled from a human donor in good health. Some libraries in this study had Jurkat cell RNA spiked in. The CDR3: CSARPLKTSGGYTSTDTQYF. DNA for the CDR3: TGCAGTGCTAGACCCTTAAAGACTAGCGGGGGGTACACTAGCACAGATACGCAGTATTTT.